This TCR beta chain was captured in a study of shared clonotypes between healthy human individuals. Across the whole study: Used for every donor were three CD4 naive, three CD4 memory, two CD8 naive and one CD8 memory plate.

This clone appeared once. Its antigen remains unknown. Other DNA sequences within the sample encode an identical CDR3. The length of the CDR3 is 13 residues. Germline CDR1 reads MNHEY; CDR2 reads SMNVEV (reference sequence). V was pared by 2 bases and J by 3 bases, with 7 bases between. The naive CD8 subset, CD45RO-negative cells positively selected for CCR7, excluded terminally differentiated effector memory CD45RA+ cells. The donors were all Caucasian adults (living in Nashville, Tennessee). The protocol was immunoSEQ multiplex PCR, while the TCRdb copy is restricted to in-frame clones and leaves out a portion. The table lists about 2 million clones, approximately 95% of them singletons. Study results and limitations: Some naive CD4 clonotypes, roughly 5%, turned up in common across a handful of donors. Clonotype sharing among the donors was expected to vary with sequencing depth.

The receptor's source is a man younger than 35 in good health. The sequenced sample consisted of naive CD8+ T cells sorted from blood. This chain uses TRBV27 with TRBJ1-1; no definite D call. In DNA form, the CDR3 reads TGTGCCAGCAGTTTAGGATCGGACACTGAAGCTTTCTTT. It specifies CASSLGSDTEAFF.